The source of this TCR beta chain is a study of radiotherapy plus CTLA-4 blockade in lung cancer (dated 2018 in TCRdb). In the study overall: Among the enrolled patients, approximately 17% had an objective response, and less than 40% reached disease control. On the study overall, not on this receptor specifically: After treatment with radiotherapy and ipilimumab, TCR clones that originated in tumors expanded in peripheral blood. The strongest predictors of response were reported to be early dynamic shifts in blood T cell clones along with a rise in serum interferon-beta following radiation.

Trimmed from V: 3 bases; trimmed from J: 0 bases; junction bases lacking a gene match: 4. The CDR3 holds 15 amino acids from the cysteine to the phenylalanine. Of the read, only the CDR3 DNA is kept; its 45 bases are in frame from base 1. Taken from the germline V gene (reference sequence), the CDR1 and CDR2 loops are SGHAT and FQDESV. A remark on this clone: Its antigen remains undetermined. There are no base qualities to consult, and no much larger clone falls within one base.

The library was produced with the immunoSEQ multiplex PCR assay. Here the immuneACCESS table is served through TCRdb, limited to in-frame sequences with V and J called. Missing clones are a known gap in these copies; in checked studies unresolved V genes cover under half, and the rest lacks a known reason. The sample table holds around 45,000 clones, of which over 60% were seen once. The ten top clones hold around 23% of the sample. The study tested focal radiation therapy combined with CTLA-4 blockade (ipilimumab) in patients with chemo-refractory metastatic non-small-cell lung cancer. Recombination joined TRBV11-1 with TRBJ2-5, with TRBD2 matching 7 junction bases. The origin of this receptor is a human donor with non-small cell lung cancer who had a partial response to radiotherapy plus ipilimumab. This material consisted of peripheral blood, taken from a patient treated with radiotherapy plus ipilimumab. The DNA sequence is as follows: TGTGCCAGCAGCTTGGGGGGGAGGTACCAAGAGACCCAGTACTTC. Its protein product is CASSLGGRYQETQYF.